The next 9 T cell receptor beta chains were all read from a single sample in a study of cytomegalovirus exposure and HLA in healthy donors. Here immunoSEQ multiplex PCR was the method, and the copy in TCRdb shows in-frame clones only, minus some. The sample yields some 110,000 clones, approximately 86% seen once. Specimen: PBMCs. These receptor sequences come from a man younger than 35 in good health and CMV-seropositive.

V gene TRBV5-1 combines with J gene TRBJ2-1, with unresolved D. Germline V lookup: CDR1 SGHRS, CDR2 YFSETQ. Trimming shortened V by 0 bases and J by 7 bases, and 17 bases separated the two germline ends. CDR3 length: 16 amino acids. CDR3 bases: TGCGCCAGCAGCTTGGCAGAGTTAATGGTGCGGAATGAGCAGTTCTTC. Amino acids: CASSLAELMVRNEQFF.

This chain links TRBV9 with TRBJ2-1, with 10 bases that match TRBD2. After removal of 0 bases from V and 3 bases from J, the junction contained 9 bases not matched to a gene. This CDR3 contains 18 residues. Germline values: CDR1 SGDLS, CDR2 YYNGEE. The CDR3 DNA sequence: TGTGCCAGCAGCGTAGATTTTCGGGCTAGCGGGGGCTACAATGAGCAGTTCTTC. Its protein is CASSVDFRASGGYNEQFF.

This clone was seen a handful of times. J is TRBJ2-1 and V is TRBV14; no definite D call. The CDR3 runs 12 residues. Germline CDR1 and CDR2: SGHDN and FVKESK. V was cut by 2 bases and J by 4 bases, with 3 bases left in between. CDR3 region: CASSQTYNEQFF. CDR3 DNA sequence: TGTGCCAGCAGCCAAACTTACAATGAGCAGTTCTTC.

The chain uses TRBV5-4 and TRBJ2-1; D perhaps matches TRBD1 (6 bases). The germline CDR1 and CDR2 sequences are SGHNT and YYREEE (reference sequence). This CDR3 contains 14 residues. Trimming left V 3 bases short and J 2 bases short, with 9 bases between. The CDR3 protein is CASSSDSTYNEQFF. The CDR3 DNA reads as TGTGCCAGCAGCTCGGACAGCACCTACAATGAGCAGTTCTTC.

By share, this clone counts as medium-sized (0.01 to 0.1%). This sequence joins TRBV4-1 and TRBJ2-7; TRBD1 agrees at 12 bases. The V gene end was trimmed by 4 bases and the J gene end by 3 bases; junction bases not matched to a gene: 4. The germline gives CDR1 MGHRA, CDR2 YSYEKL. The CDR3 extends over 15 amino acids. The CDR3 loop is CASSPGQGADYEQYF. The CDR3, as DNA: TGCGCCAGCAGCCCGGGACAGGGGGCCGACTACGAGCAGTACTTC.

CDR3 amino acids: CASSGLQGRGNTIYF. The CDR3 DNA is TGTGCCAGCAGTGGCTTACAGGGGAGGGGAAACACCATATATTTT. The chain recombines TRBV6-1 with TRBJ1-3; 7 nucleotides align to TRBD1. The CDR3 extends over 15 amino acids. V shed 4 bases and J 4 bases; nucleotides not matched to a gene: 7. The germline gives CDR1 MNHNS, CDR2 SASEGT.

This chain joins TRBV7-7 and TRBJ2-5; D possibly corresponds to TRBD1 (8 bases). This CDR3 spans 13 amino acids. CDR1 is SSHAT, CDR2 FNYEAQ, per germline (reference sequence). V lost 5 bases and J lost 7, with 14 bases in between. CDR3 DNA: TGTGCCAGCAGCCCCACAGGGGGGGGGACCCAGTACTTC. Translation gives CASSPTGGGTQYF.

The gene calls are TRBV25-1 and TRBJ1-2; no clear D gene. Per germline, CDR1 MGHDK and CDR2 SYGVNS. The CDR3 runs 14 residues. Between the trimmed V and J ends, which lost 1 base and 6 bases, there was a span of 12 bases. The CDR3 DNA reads TGTGCCAGCAGTGAATTTAAGAGGGCGGATGGCTACACCTTC. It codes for CASSEFKRADGYTF.

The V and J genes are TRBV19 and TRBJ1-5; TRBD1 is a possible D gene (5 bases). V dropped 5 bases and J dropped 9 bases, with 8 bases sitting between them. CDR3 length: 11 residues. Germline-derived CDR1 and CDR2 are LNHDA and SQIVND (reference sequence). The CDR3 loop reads CASSHQGPQHF. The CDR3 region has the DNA TGTGCCAGTAGTCACCAGGGGCCCCAGCATTTT.